The rows below give T cell receptor beta chains drawn from one sample of a study of cytomegalovirus exposure and HLA in healthy donors. Clones were read by immunoSEQ multiplex PCR, and TCRdb kept only the in-frame ones, dropping some. The profile shows some 180,000 clones, around three quarters of them singletons. The sequenced sample was PBMCs. These receptors were taken from a woman younger than 45 in good health and CMV-seropositive. CDR3s include the opening cysteine and the closing phenylalanine or tryptophan. Fields, in order: J gene, D gene, V gene, clone size, CDR3 DNA, CDR3 protein. D genes are given only for firm matches. Clone size is stated in some rows and not others, as once, few, many or a class when expanded.

J: TRBJ1-4; D: .; V: TRBV28; size: .; DNA: TGTGCCAGCAGTCCCACCCCCCAGGGCTGGGAAAAACTGTTTTTT; CDR3: CASSPTPQGWEKLFF
J: TRBJ1-1; D: TRBD1; V: TRBV5-1; size: .; DNA: TGCGCCAGCAGACCCCCAGGGGGCATAGGTGAAGCTTTCTTT; CDR3: CASRPPGGIGEAFF
J: TRBJ2-3; D: TRBD2; V: TRBV10-1; size: .; DNA: TGCGCCAGCAGTAGGGAGGGGCTCACAGATACGCAGTATTTT; CDR3: CASSREGLTDTQYF
J: TRBJ2-1; D: TRBD2; V: TRBV5-1; size: .; DNA: TGCGCCAGCAGCTCGCCCCCGGGTAGCGGGGGGGCCAATGAGCAGTTCTTC; CDR3: CASSSPPGSGGANEQFF
J: TRBJ2-5; D: TRBD2; V: TRBV29-1; size: .; DNA: TGCAGCGTCCGAGCGGGGGGCCTGGAGACCCAGTACTTC; CDR3: CSVRAGGLETQYF
J: TRBJ2-3; D: TRBD1; V: TRBV7-9; size: .; DNA: TGTGCCGGTAAAAAAGGACAGGGGGCGAGAGATACGCAGTATTTT; CDR3: CAGKKGQGARDTQYF
J: TRBJ2-5; D: .; V: TRBV13; size: once; DNA: TGTGCCAGCAGCTTAGGCCTCTCCTACCAAGAGACCCAGTACTTC; CDR3: CASSLGLSYQETQYF
J: TRBJ1-3; D: TRBD1; V: TRBV28; size: .; DNA: TGTGCCAGCCTGAGGACAGGCTCTGGAAACACCATATATTTT; CDR3: CASLRTGSGNTIYF
J: TRBJ2-7; D: TRBD2; V: TRBV2; size: few; DNA: TGTGCCAGCAGTGAACTAGCGGGGGCCTCCTACGAGCAGTACTTC; CDR3: CASSELAGASYEQYF
J: TRBJ2-6; D: .; V: TRBV7-8; size: once; DNA: TGTGCCAGCAGCTTAGTAGAAGGGCGGGCGGGGGCCAACGTCCTGACTTTC; CDR3: CASSLVEGRAGANVLTF
J: TRBJ1-2; D: TRBD1; V: TRBV18; size: few; DNA: TGTGCCAGCTCACCACTTAATCCGGGACAGGGATATGGCTACACCTTC; CDR3: CASSPLNPGQGYGYTF
J: TRBJ1-5; D: .; V: TRBV19; size: .; DNA: TGTGCCAGCTCGGACTGGGGGGGAAACAATCAGCCCCAGCATTTT; CDR3: CASSDWGGNNQPQHF
J: TRBJ1-4; D: .; V: TRBV30; size: .; DNA: TGTGCCTGGAGTTCAGGGCAGGTTGGGGAAAAACTGTTTTTT; CDR3: CAWSSGQVGEKLFF
J: TRBJ2-7; D: TRBD2; V: TRBV5-4; size: .; DNA: TGTGCCAGCAGCACCGGGACTAGCGGGGTAATCGAGCAGTACTTC; CDR3: CASSTGTSGVIEQYF
J: TRBJ1-1; D: .; V: TRBV7-7; size: .; DNA: TGTGCCAGCAGCTTACACCGGGGTGGGACTGAAGCTTTCTTT; CDR3: CASSLHRGGTEAFF
J: TRBJ2-6; D: TRBD2; V: TRBV7-2; size: .; DNA: TGTGCCAGCAGCTCGGGGGGGAGCGCCAACGTCCTGACTTTC; CDR3: CASSSGGSANVLTF
J: TRBJ2-7; D: TRBD1; V: TRBV11-1; size: .; DNA: TGTGCCAGCAGCTTAGCCAGGGGGCTCGGCGAGCAGTACTTC; CDR3: CASSLARGLGEQYF